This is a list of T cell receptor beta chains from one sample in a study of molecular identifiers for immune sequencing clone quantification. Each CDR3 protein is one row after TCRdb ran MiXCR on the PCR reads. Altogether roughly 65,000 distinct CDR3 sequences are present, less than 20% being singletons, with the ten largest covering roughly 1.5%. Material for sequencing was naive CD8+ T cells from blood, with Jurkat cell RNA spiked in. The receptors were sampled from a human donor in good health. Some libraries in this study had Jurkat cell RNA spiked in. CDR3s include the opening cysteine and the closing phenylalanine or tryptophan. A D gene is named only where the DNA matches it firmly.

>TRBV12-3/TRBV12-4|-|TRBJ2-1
CAGNPGNEQFF
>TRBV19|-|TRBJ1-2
CASSMSAGAGYTF
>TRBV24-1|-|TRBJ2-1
CATSDLDRQGEQFF
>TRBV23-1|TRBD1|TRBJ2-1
CANRTGKVSEQFF
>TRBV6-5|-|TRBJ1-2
CASSPGFHYGYTF
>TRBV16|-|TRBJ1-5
CATNRGVRQPQHF
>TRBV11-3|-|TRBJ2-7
CASSLEDARPTF
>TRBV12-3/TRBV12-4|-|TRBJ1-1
CASSISIHRAFF
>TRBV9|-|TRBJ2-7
CASSVGSGVSHEQYF
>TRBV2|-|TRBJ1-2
CASSEAHPGSELFYGYTF
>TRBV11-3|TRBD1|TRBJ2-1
CASSSWTGDYNEQFF
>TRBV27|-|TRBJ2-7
CASSLSSVHEQYF
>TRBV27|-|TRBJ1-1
CASSLTGRNTEAFF
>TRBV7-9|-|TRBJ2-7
CASSRTGNTYEQYF
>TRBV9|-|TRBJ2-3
CASSVVTGDTQYF
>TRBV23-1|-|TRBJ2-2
CASSQSVGEVTGELFF
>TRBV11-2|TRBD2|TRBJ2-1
CASSYEGGPDEQFF
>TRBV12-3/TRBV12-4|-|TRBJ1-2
CASSHTTYRGNYGYTF
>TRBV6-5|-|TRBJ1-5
CASSRSLGGAGQPQHF
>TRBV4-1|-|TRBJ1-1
CASSQVWTVEAFF
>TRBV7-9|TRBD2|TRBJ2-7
CASSWAGGSEQYF
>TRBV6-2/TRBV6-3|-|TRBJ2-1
CASRRGQTYNEQFF
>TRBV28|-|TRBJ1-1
CASLSRFAGPTEAFF
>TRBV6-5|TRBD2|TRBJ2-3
CASSKLGTSETDTQYF
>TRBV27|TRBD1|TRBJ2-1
CASSLTGTGYNEQFF
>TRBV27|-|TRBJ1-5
CASSFFGDQPQHF
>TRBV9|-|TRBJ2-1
CASSVPTHNEQFF
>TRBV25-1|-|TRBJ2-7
CASSEPQGTRVFEQYF
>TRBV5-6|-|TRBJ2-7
CASSLGLPPNEQYF
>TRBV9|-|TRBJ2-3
CASSVGMSVAGDTQYF
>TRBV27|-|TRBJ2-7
CASSLTGRYEQYF
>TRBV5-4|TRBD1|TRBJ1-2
CASSLAKWTGYGYTF
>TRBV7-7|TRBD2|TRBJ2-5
CASSSGLAEETQYF
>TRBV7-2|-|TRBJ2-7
CASSLAGGGYEQYF
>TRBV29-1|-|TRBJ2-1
CSLTDHYNEQFF
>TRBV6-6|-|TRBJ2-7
CASSYGPYEQYF
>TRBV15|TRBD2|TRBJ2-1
CATSRPTSGRYDVQFF
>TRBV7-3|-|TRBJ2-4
CASSPSDTNIQHF
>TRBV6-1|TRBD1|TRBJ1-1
CASSWNRGNTEAFF
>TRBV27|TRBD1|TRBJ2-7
CASSLPTTGGSPYEQYF
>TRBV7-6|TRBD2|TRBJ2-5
CASSSLRAGGQETQYF
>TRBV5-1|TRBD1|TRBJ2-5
CASSLIRDRQETQYF
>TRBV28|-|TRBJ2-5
CASSPDGFRGTQYF
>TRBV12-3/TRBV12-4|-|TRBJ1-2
CASSLTLTTYGYTF
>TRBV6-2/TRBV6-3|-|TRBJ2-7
CAAGVGVPYEQYF
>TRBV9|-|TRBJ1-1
CASSESLGTEAFF
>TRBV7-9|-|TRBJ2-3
CASSLVPDTQYF
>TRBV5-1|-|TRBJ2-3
CASSLNHRSSTGTQYF
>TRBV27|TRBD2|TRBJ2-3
CASSTGLGADTQYF
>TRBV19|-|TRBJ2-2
CASSMVRTGELFF
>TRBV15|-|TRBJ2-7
CATSRGSKDWSYEQYF
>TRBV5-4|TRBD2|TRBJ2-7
CASSSSGSTYEQYF
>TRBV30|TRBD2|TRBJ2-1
CAWGLAGGSYNEQFF
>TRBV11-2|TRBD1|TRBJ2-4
CASNPWGQGGHTQYF
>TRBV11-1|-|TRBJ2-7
CASSLVGGDLSYEQYF
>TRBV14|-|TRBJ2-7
CASSQRRDTYEQYF
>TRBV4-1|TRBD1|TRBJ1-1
CASIQEVRGGEDRAFF